Following are 5 T cell receptor beta chains from one sample sequenced in a study of blood T cell repertoires in COVID-19. The protocol was immunoSEQ multiplex PCR, while the TCRdb copy is restricted to in-frame clones and leaves out a portion. The sample consists of some 290,000 clones, more than 75% of them appearing once. The specimen sequenced was PBMCs or T cells enriched from blood (not recorded which). These receptors all come from a woman aged 40 to 50 with acute COVID-19.

The chain employs TRBV5-4 and TRBJ2-3; D is perhaps TRBD2 (6 bases). CDR1 is SGHNT, CDR2 YYREEE, per germline (reference sequence). There are 14 residues in the CDR3. V was cut by 4 bases and J by 1 base, with 10 bases left in between. The CDR3 bases are TGTGCCAGCAGCCCCAGGGAGGGCACAGATACGCAGTATTTT. Amino acids: CASSPREGTDTQYF.

The DNA for the CDR3 is TGTGCCAGTAGTTCCCGGCCACCCGGGGTCGGCACTGAAGCTTTCTTT. Its translation: CASSSRPPGVGTEAFF. This chain joins TRBV19 and TRBJ1-1; D not resolved. This CDR3 has 16 amino acids. V lost 5 bases, J lost 4 bases, and 20 bases lay in between. From germline, CDR1 is LNHDA and CDR2 SQIVND (reference sequence).

The chain joins TRBV7-3 to TRBJ2-1, with 8 bases aligning to TRBD2. The V and J ends lost 5 bases and 9 bases, in that order; junction bases with no gene match: 9. This CDR3 region has 14 residues. CDR1 SGHTA and CDR2 FQGTGA come from the germline V gene. CDR3 nucleotide sequence: TGTGCCAGCAGCCCGTCGGCGGGAGGAGGTGAGCAGTTCTTC. Translating gives CASSPSAGGGEQFF.

V usage is TRBV5-1 and J usage is TRBJ1-6; 11 bases match TRBD1. The trim removed 6 bases at V and 8 bases at J, leaving 4 bases unmatched. Germline CDR1 SGHRS, CDR2 YFSETQ. This CDR3 has 14 residues. CDR3 amino acids: CASNVGQGDSPLHF. In DNA form, the CDR3 reads TGCGCCAGCAACGTGGGACAGGGGGATTCACCCCTCCACTTT. The whole variable domain, filled in from reference TRBV5-1 and TRBJ1-6, reads KAGVTQTPRYLIKTRGQQVTLSCSPISGHRSVSWYQQTPGQGLQFLFEYFSETQRNKGNFPGRFSGRQFSNSRSEMNVSTLELGDSALYLCASNVGQGDSPLHFGNGTRLTVT.

The rearrangement joins TRBV19 to TRBJ1-4; 7 bases agree with TRBD1. After removal of 6 bases from V and 7 bases from J, the junction contained 8 bases not matched to a gene. This CDR3 comprises 14 residues. Germline CDR1 is LNHDA and CDR2 is SQIVND (reference sequence). DNA for the CDR3: TGTGCCAGTAGAGGAGGGTCAGGGGGTGAAAAACTGTTTTTT. It specifies CASRGGSGGEKLFF.